This T cell receptor beta chain was identified during a study of T cell repertoires in cytomegalovirus infection. TCRdb recomputed calls from the reads with MiXCR, one row per CDR3 protein. The table shows 46,000 or so distinct CDR3 sequences, with approximately 22% occurring only once. About this clonotype itself: What it recognizes is unknown.

The sequence was collected from a human donor in good health (CMV status not recorded). Some clones in this sample may be carry-over from other donors' samples. Sequencing was done on a sample of PBMCs, sequenced either directly or after in vitro stimulation (not recorded which).

CDR3 bases: TGTGCCAGCAGTGAAGAGCGGTTCGAGCCCTACAATGAGCAGTTCTTC. Translating it yields CASSEERFEPYNEQFF. The chain carries TRBV2 and TRBJ2-1, with D tentatively TRBD2 (5 bases). V was cut by 1 base and J by 2 bases, with 12 bases left in between. The CDR3 covers 16 residues. From germline, CDR1 is SNHLY and CDR2 FYNNEI.